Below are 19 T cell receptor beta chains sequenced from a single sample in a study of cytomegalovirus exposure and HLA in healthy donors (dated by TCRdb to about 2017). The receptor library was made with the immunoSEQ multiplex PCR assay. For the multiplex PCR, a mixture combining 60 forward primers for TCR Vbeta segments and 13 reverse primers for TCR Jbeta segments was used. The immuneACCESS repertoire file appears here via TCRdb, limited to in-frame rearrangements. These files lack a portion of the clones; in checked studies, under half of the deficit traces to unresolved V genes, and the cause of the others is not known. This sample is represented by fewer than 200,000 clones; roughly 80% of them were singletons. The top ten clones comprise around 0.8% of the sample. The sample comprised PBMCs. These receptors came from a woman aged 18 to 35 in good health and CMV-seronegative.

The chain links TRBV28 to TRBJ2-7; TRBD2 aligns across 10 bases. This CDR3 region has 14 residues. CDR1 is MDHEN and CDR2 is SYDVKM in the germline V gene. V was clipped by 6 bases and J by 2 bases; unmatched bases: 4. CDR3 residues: CASRGTSVTYEQYF. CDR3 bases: TGTGCCAGCAGAGGGACTAGCGTAACCTACGAGCAGTACTTC.

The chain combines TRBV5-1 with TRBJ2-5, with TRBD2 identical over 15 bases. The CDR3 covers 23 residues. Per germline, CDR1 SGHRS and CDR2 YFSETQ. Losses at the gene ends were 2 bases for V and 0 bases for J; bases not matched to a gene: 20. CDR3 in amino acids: CASSLRGGQAGLAGGGDQETQYF. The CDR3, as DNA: TGCGCCAGCAGCTTAAGAGGGGGCCAAGCGGGACTAGCGGGAGGTGGGGACCAAGAGACCCAGTACTTC.

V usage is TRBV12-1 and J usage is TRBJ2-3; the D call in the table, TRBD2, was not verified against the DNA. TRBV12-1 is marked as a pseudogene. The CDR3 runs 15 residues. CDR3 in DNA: TGTGCCAGCAGCCCTCCCCTGAGGGCCGCAGATACGCAGTATTTT. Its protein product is CASSPPLRAADTQYF.

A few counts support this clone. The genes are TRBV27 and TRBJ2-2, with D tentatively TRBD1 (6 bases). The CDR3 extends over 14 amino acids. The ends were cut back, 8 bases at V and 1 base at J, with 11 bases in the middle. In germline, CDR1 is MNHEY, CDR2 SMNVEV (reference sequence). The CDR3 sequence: CASSWGRNTGELFF. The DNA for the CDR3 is TGTGCCAGCTCTTGGGGGCGGAACACCGGGGAGCTGTTTTTT.

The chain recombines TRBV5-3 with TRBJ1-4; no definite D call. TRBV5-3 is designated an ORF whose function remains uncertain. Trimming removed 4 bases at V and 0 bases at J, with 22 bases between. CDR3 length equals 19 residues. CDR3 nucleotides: TGTGCCAGAAGCCCCAACCCCGGGTTGGAAGGCCCAACTAATGAAAAACTGTTTTTT. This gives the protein CARSPNPGLEGPTNEKLFF.

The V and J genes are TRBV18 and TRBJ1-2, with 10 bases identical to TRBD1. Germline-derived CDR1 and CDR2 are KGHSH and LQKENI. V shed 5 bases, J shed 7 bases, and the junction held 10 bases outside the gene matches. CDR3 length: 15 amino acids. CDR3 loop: CASSSESGQGGGYTF. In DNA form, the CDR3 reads TGTGCCAGCTCATCAGAATCCGGACAGGGGGGTGGCTACACCTTC.

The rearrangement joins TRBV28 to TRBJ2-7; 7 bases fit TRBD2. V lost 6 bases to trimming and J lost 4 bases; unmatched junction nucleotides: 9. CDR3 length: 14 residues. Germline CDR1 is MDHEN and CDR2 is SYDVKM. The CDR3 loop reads CASRGGGVSYEQYF. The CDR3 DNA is TGTGCCAGCAGGGGGGGAGGGGTAAGTTACGAGCAGTACTTC.

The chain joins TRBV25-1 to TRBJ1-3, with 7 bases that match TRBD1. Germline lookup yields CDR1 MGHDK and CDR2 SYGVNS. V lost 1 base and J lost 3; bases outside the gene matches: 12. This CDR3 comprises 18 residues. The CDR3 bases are TGTGCCAGCAGTGAATCCAGGGGGAGTTTGTATAGTGGAAACACCATATATTTT. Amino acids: CASSESRGSLYSGNTIYF.

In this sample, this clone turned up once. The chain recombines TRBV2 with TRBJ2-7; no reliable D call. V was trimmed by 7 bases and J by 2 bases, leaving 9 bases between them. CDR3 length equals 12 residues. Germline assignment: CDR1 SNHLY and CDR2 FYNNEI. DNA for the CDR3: TGTGCCAGCAACGCGCCCCCCTACGAGCAGTACTTC. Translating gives CASNAPPYEQYF.

CDR3 DNA sequence: TGCGCCAGCTTCTACGGGGCGGGAGGGCGGCACAATGAGCAGTTCTTC. Translation gives CASFYGAGGRHNEQFF. The gene calls are TRBV5-1 and TRBJ2-1; 9 bases align to TRBD2. The germline CDR1 and CDR2 sequences are SGHRS and YFSETQ. The CDR3 length is 16 residues. V lost 7 bases and J lost 5; bases outside the gene matches: 13. Based on the CDR3 plus reference TRBV5-1 and TRBJ2-1, the full variable domain is KAGVTQTPRYLIKTRGQQVTLSCSPISGHRSVSWYQQTPGQGLQFLFEYFSETQRNKGNFPGRFSGRQFSNSRSEMNVSTLELGDSALYLCASFYGAGGRHNEQFFGPGTRLTVL.

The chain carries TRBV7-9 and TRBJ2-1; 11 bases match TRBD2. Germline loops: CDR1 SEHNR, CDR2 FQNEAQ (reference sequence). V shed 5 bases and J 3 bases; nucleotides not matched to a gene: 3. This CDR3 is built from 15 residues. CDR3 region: CASSVLAGGYNEQFF. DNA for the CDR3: TGTGCCAGCAGCGTTCTAGCGGGAGGCTACAATGAGCAGTTCTTC.

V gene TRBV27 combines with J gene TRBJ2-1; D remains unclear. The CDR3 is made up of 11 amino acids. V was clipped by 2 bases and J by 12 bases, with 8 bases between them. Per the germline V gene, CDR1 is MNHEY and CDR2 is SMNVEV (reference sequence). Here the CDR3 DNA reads TGTGCCAGCAGTTTAGGCCGACTGCAGTTCTTC. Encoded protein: CASSLGRLQFF.

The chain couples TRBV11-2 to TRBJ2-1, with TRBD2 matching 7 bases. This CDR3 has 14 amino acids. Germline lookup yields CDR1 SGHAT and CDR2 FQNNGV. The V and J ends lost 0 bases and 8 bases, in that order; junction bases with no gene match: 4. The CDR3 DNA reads TGTGCCAGCAGCTTAGATATTGCGGGGGATGAGCAGTTCTTC. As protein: CASSLDIAGDEQFF. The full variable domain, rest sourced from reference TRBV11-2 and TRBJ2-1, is EAGVAQSPRYKIIEKRQSVAFWCNPISGHATLYWYQQILGQGPKLLIQFQNNGVVDDSQLPKDRFSAERLKGVDSTLKIQPAKLEDSAVYLCASSLDIAGDEQFFGPGTRLTVL.

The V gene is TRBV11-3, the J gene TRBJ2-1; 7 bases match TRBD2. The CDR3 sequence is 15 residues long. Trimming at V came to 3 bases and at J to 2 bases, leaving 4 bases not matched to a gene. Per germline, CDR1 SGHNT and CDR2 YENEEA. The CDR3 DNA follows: TGTGCCAGCAGCTTGGGAGGGCGAGCCTACAATGAGCAGTTCTTC. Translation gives CASSLGGRAYNEQFF.

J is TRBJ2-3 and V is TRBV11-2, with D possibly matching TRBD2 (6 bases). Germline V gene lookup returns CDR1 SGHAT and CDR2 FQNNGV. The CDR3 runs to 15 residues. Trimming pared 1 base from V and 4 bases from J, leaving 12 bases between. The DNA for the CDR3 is TGTGCCAGCAGCTTAGCGGGAGTCGGCGCAGATACGCAGTATTTT. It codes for CASSLAGVGADTQYF.

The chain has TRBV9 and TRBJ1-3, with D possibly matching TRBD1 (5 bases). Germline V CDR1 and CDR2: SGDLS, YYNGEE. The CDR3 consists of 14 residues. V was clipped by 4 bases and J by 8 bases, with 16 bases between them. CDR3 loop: CASSPDSFSHTIYF. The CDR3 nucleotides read TGTGCCAGCAGCCCTGACAGTTTCAGCCACACCATATATTTT.

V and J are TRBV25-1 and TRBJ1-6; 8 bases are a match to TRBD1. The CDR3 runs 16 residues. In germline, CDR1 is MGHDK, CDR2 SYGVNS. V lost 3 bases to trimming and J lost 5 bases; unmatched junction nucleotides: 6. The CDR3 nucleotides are TGTGCCAGCAGTGATCCCGGACAGGGTCATAATTCACCCCTCCACTTT. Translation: CASSDPGQGHNSPLHF.

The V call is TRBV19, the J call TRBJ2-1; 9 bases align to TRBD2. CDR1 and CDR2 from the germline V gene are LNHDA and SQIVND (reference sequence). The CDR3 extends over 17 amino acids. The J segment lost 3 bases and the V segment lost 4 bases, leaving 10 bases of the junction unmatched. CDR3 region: CASSTLTASGIYNEQFF. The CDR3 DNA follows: TGTGCCAGTAGTACCCTTACGGCTAGCGGGATCTACAATGAGCAGTTCTTC.

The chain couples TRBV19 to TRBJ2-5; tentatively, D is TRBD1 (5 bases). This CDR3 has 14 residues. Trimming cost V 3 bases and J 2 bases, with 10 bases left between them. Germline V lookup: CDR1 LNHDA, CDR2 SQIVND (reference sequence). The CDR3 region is CASSIPGIQETQYF. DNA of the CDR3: TGTGCCAGTAGTATCCCAGGGATTCAAGAGACCCAGTACTTC.